This TCR beta chain was profiled in a study of T cell changes during pregnancy in multiple sclerosis. Only in-frame clones appear in the TCRdb table, and some are missing; sequencing was by immunoSEQ multiplex PCR. The data show around 85,000 clones, roughly nine tenths seen once. Turning to this clone: No DNA is shown, since the ends of the CDR3 on it are uncertain; the CDR3 is the one TCRdb lists.

The CDR3 comprises 13 residues, both ends counted. Germline CDR1 is MNHEY and CDR2 is SMNVEV (reference sequence). The sequence was obtained from a female donor in good health, serving as a control in a pregnancy study. Some clones in this sample may be carry-over from other donors' samples. The genes are TRBV27 and TRBJ1-2. Sequencing was performed on PBMCs, taken in the first trimester of pregnancy. CDR3 residues: CASSTSGTYGYTF.